The 21 T cell receptor beta chains given below trace back to one sample, sequenced in a study. MiXCR was run by TCRdb on the 5' RACE reads, yielding one entry per CDR3 protein. The data show 9,500 to 13,000 distinct CDR3 sequences, with 40% to 55% seen just once and 12% held by the top ten. The sequencing sample was made of tumor-infiltrating naive CD4+ T cells sorted from the breast tumor. Stated subset: naive CD4+ T cells, CD4+CD45RA+CD25-. The receptors were sampled from a female donor with breast cancer.

The chain combines TRBV6-6 with TRBJ1-2; 9 bases are shared with TRBD1. V gave up 5 bases and J gave up 5 bases; unmatched junction bases: 6. The germline V gene has CDR1 MNHNY and CDR2 SVGAGI (reference sequence). The CDR3 is 14 residues long. The CDR3 region has the DNA TGTGCCAGCAGTCGGGACAGGGCGAAATATGGCTACACCTTC. This encodes CASSRDRAKYGYTF.

V is TRBV2 and J is TRBJ1-1; 11 nucleotides match TRBD1. CDR1 and CDR2 from the germline V gene are SNHLY and FYNNEI. This CDR3 spans 13 amino acids. Trimming at V came to 6 bases and at J to 8 bases, leaving 5 bases not matched to a gene. CDR3 nucleotides: TGTGCCAGCAGATCCCGGGACAGGGGGGAAGCTTTCTTT. As protein: CASRSRDRGEAFF.

The V gene is TRBV20-1, the J gene TRBJ2-1; 7 positions agree with TRBD2. J gave up 0 bases and V 4 bases, and 3 bases lay outside the gene matches. CDR3 length equals 14 residues. Per germline, CDR1 DFQATT and CDR2 SNEGSKA (reference sequence). CDR3 residues: CSATKRDSYNEQFF. The CDR3 DNA is TGCAGTGCTACCAAGCGGGACTCCTACAATGAGCAGTTCTTC.

The gene calls are TRBV29-1 and TRBJ1-5, with unresolved D. The CDR3 contains 13 residues. From germline, CDR1 is SQVTM and CDR2 ANQGSEA. V lost 4 bases and J lost 2, with 9 bases in between. The CDR3 coding sequence is TGCAGCGTTGCGGAGGAAGGCAATCAGCCCCAGCATTTT. Residues: CSVAEEGNQPQHF.

The V call is TRBV20-1, the J call TRBJ2-3, with TRBD2 identical over 7 bases. CDR1 and CDR2 from the germline V gene are DFQATT and SNEGSKA (reference sequence). The CDR3 is 12 amino acids. CDR3 sequence reads: CRGGVPADTQYF. The CDR3 DNA reads TGCAGGGGGGGGGTTCCGGCAGATACGCAGTATTTT.

This clonotype was counted between two and nine times. This rearrangement joins TRBV20-1 to TRBJ2-3; 10 bases match TRBD1. CDR3 size: 16 residues. The V segment lost 3 bases and the J segment 1 base; nucleotides outside the gene matches: 7. Germline V gene lookup returns CDR1 DFQATT and CDR2 SNEGSKA (reference sequence). The CDR3 coding sequence is TGCAGTGCTAGGAGCCCTGGGACAGGGGGCACAGATACGCAGTATTTT. Its protein product is CSARSPGTGGTDTQYF.

In its sample, this clonotype was seen a few times. V usage is TRBV10-3 and J usage is TRBJ2-7; 9 bases agree with TRBD2. The V segment lost 0 bases and the J segment 4 bases; nucleotides outside the gene matches: 1. The germline V gene encodes CDR1 ENHRY and CDR2 SYGVKD. This CDR3 spans 14 amino acids. CDR3 sequence (DNA): TGTGCCATCAGTGAGTCTAGCGGGAGTTACGAGCAGTACGTC. Amino acids: CAISESSGSYEQYV.

The V call is TRBV4-2, the J call TRBJ2-3; 11 bases match TRBD2. This CDR3 spans 17 amino acids. The J segment lost 3 bases and the V segment lost 1 base, leaving 6 bases of the junction unmatched. From germline, CDR1 is LGHNA and CDR2 YNFKEQ. The CDR3: CASSQVHSSGRTDTQYF. CDR3 coding DNA: TGTGCCAGCAGCCAAGTTCACTCTAGCGGGAGGACAGATACGCAGTATTTT.

The CDR3 protein is CASSLQESSYNSPLHF. As DNA, the CDR3 is TGTGCCAGCAGCCTACAGGAAAGCTCCTATAATTCACCCCTCCACTTT. The chain links TRBV9 to TRBJ1-6; D may be TRBD1 (5 bases). Germline-derived CDR1 and CDR2 are SGDLS and YYNGEE. Trimming shortened V by 4 bases and J by 0 bases, and 11 bases separated the two germline ends. CDR3 length equals 16 residues. The whole variable domain, remainder taken from reference TRBV9 and TRBJ1-6, is DSGVTQTPKHLITATGQRVTLRCSPRSGDLSVYWYQQSLDQGLQFLIQYYNGEERAKGNILERFSAQQFPDLHSELNLSSLELGDSALYFCASSLQESSYNSPLHFGNGTRLTVT.

This clonotype was counted only a few times. V gene TRBV10-3 combines with J gene TRBJ1-5; no reliable D call. This CDR3 contains 16 residues. Trimming stripped 0 bases from V and 1 base from J, with 10 bases between. Per the germline V gene, CDR1 is ENHRY and CDR2 is SYGVKD. CDR3 loop: CAISESWGNSNQPQHF. CDR3 nucleotides: TGTGCCATCAGTGAGTCATGGGGTAACAGCAATCAGCCCCAGCATTTT.

A word on this clonotype: A junction boundary mismatches the germline segment, possibly from a read error. The rearrangement joins TRBV12-3 or TRBV12-4 to TRBJ1-5; a weak D match, TRBD1 (6 bases). The CDR3 loop spans 14 amino acids. DNA for the CDR3: TGTGCCGGCAGGTCAGGGGTGGGCAATCAGCCCCAGCATTTT. Its translation is CAGRSGVGNQPQHF.

V is TRBV6-5 and J is TRBJ2-3; 8 nucleotides match TRBD2. Germline V gene sequence: CDR1 MNHEY, CDR2 SVGAGI. This CDR3 has 14 residues. Trimming at V came to 4 bases and at J to 0 bases, leaving 0 bases not matched to a gene. This CDR3 reads CASSLAGSTDTQYF. The CDR3 DNA follows: TGTGCCAGCAGTTTAGCGGGAAGCACAGATACGCAGTATTTT.

This clonotype was picked up a small number of times. This chain joins TRBV29-1 and TRBJ1-1; D gene uncertain. In germline, CDR1 is SQVTM, CDR2 ANQGSEA. Between the trimmed V and J ends, which lost 7 bases and 1 base, there was a span of 13 bases. The CDR3 contains 13 residues. CDR3 coding DNA: TGCAGCGCTCGCAAGGATTCGAACACTGAAGCTTTCTTT. Encoded protein: CSARKDSNTEAFF.

The chain uses TRBV12-3 or TRBV12-4 and TRBJ1-5; D gene uncertain. Between the trimmed V and J ends, which lost 1 base and 3 bases, there was a span of 13 bases. The CDR3 consists of 16 residues. The DNA for the CDR3 is TGTGCCAGCAGTTTAGGTAGTTTTGGATCCAATCAGCCCCAGCATTTT. It encodes CASSLGSFGSNQPQHF.

This clonotype was found a few times. CDR3 sequence: CSATYGGLETQYF. The CDR3 bases are TGCAGTGCTACGTACGGGGGCTTGGAGACCCAGTACTTC. The chain has TRBV20-1 and TRBJ2-5; perhaps D is TRBD1 or TRBD2 (6 bases each). Germline V gene lookup returns CDR1 DFQATT and CDR2 SNEGSKA (reference sequence). The V gene lost 4 bases and the J gene lost 5 bases, with 14 bases spanning the gap. The CDR3 is 13 residues long.

V usage is TRBV5-1 and J usage is TRBJ2-3, with D hard to call. Trimming took 0 bases from V and 0 from J, leaving 11 bases between them. CDR3 length: 16 residues. CDR1 SGHRS and CDR2 YFSETQ come from the germline V gene. CDR3 protein: CASSLDTSLSTDTQYF. The CDR3 DNA reads TGCGCCAGCAGCTTGGATACATCCCTTAGCACAGATACGCAGTATTTT. Together with reference TRBV5-1 and TRBJ2-3, the CDR3 gives the full variable domain: KAGVTQTPRYLIKTRGQQVTLSCSPISGHRSVSWYQQTPGQGLQFLFEYFSETQRNKGNFPGRFSGRQFSNSRSEMNVSTLELGDSALYLCASSLDTSLSTDTQYFGPGTRLTVL.

This clonotype is a singleton in its sample. The chain combines TRBV12-2 with TRBJ2-1. TRBV12-2 is described as a pseudogene. The CDR3 has 14 amino acids. CDR3 DNA: TGCGCCAGCAGCTTGGCTAAAAGAACACGTGAGCAGTTCTTC. It codes for CASSLAKRTREQFF.

This clonotype has just one count. The chain carries TRBV12-3 or TRBV12-4 and TRBJ1-4; the D is unclear. Trimming removed 7 bases from V and 7 bases from J, with 10 bases in between. The CDR3 contains 12 residues. CDR3 bases: TGTGCCAGCACCTTATATGGTGAAAAACTGTTTTTT. Protein product: CASTLYGEKLFF.

The rearrangement uses TRBV7-9 and TRBJ1-1; D gene ambiguous. The germline gives CDR1 SEHNR, CDR2 FQNEAQ (reference sequence). The CDR3 runs 13 residues. V was pared by 2 bases and J by 1 base, with 5 bases between. CDR3 sequence (DNA): TGTGCCAGCAGCTTATCAGAGAACACTGAAGCTTTCTTT. This codes for CASSLSENTEAFF.

The gene calls are TRBV7-9 and TRBJ1-5; D gene unclear. CDR3 length: 15 amino acids. CDR1 and CDR2 from the germline V gene are SEHNR and FQNEAQ (reference sequence). Trimming removed 1 base from V and 3 bases from J, with 10 bases in between. The CDR3: CASSLGPGFNQPQHF. DNA for the CDR3: TGTGCCAGCAGCTTAGGGCCTGGATTCAATCAGCCCCAGCATTTT. Full variable domain (outside the CDR3, taken from reference TRBV7-9 and TRBJ1-5): DTGVSQNPRHKITKRGQNVTFRCDPISEHNRLYWYRQTLGQGPEFLTYFQNEAQLEKSRLLSDRFSAERPKGSFSTLEIQRTEQGDSAMYLCASSLGPGFNQPQHFGDGTRLSIL.

On this clonotype: This may stem from a read error, because a much larger clone lies one nucleotide away. The gene calls are TRBV28 and TRBJ2-1; D ambiguous. The germline gives CDR1 MDHEN, CDR2 SYDVKM. This CDR3 spans 11 amino acids. The DNA for the CDR3 is TGTGCCGGCAGTTATCCAAATGAGCAGTTCTTC. Amino acid sequence: CAGSYPNEQFF.